This T cell receptor (beta chain) was obtained from a study of CD8+CD57+ T cells in acquired aplastic anemia. It was patients with CD8+CD57+ cell expansion by flow cytometry who were chosen for sequencing. The TCR beta profiling, which covered VDJ combination and CDR3 sequence, was carried out using genomic DNA as the template. TCRdb itself ran the reads through MiXCR, one entry per CDR3 protein. The sample holds some 180,000 distinct CDR3 sequences, around 50% seen once. Germline assignment: CDR1 SGHAT and CDR2 FQDESV (reference sequence). CDR3 length: 16 residues. With 5 bases clipped from V and 1 base from J, the junction kept 7 bases outside the gene matches.

The chain carries TRBV11-1 and TRBJ1-1; 10 bases fit TRBD1. Input material: sorted CD4+, CD8+, or CD8+CD57+ T cells (not recorded which) from PBMCs. This TCR derives from a human donor with aplastic anemia. The CDR3 loop reads CASSPGTGAANTEAFF. The CDR3 coding sequence is TGTGCCAGCAGCCCGGGGACAGGGGCTGCGAACACTGAAGCTTTCTTT.